The clone carrying this TCR beta chain was seen once. V was trimmed by 1 base and J by 12 bases, leaving 15 bases between them. The CDR3 is 13 residues long. In germline, CDR1 is SEHNR, CDR2 FQNEAQ (reference sequence). This specimen belongs to a study of blood T cell repertoires in COVID-19. Study as a whole: From T cells, B-cell-depleted T cells, or PBMCs came the material, which was cDNA or gDNA.

Some clones are missing from TCRdb's copy, which holds only in-frame ones; the method was immunoSEQ multiplex PCR. Altogether about 230,000 clones are present, roughly 83% being singletons, with the ten largest covering 2% to 3%. The V gene is TRBV7-9, the J gene TRBJ1-2; D ambiguous. What was sequenced was peripheral blood. This TCR was recovered from a woman in her seventies with active or convalescent COVID-19. The DNA for the CDR3 is TGTGCCAGCAGCTTAGGAGGGAATCCCGTCAACACCTTC. Its protein product is CASSLGGNPVNTF.